This T cell receptor (beta chain) is drawn from a study of beta chain features in type 1 diabetes. Overall study results and limits: When Type 1 diabetes patients were examined, their TCRB CDR3s proved moderately but significantly shorter in all four CD4+ subsets.

This clone was detected a few times. No antigen is known for it. The entirety of the isolated RNA underwent reverse transcription, so expressed TCRB transcripts were sequenced. The assay was immunoSEQ multiplex PCR, and TCRdb's table has in-frame clones only and misses some. This table holds some 250,000 clones, about 14% found once. CDR3 length: 14 amino acids. The germline V and J ends were trimmed by 5 bases and 8 bases, with 13 bases remaining between them. Germline V gene lookup returns CDR1 MNHEY and CDR2 SVGAGI. The sample taken for sequencing was naive CD4+ T cells from blood. The TCR sequence derives from a man aged 25-45 years with type 1 diabetes. The V and J genes are TRBV6-5 and TRBJ1-6; D is unresolved. The chain's CDR3 is CASSTGSRHSPLHF. CDR3 nucleotide sequence: TGTGCCAGCAGTACCGGGTCTCGTCATTCACCCCTCCACTTT.